Listed below are T cell receptor beta chains from one sample, sequenced in a study of blood T cell repertoires in COVID-19. Profiling relied on immunoSEQ multiplex PCR, and the TCRdb table lists in-frame clones only, not all of them. The sample has 100,000 to 150,000 clones, about 83% seen once. Source material: PBMCs or T cells enriched from blood (not recorded which). All receptors derive from a woman aged 25 to 39 who had recovered from COVID-19. CDR3s include the opening cysteine and the closing phenylalanine or tryptophan. D genes are given only for firm matches. Size tells how often a clone was seen (once, few, many) or the class of an expanded clone, and some rows leave it out.

j_call,v_call,clone_size,d_call,cdr3_nt,cdr3_aa
TRBJ1-6,TRBV11-2,NA,TRBD1,TGTGCCAGCAGCAGTACAGGGGGTGGCTATAATTCACCCCTCCACTTT,CASSSTGGGYNSPLHF
TRBJ1-6,TRBV7-9,once,NA,TGTGCCAGCAGCTTAGGGAGCTCCTATAATTCACCCCTCCACTTT,CASSLGSSYNSPLHF
TRBJ1-2,TRBV5-6,once,NA,TGTGCCAGCACCTGGGGAGGCGCCCGGGGCTACACCTTC,CASTWGGARGYTF
TRBJ1-2,TRBV6-2/TRBV6-3,NA,NA,TGTGCCAGCAGTGACCCGACACACTTCTATGGCTACACCTTC,CASSDPTHFYGYTF
TRBJ2-5,TRBV2,NA,NA,TGTGCCAGCAGGAGTGTCGGGGTGGCCCAGTACTTC,CASRSVGVAQYF
TRBJ1-2,TRBV28,NA,TRBD1,TGTGCCAGCAGCAAGAGGGGACAGGGTGTCCGCTACACCTTC,CASSKRGQGVRYTF
TRBJ1-2,TRBV2,NA,NA,TGTGCCAGCAGTGGGACTTGGGCCCAGGGGGGCTACACCTTC,CASSGTWAQGGYTF
TRBJ2-1,TRBV7-2,NA,TRBD2,TGTGCCAGCAGCTTAGCCTCTAAGCTAGCGGGAGGGTTTTTGTATGAGCAGTTCTTC,CASSLASKLAGGFLYEQFF
TRBJ2-7,TRBV7-9,NA,NA,TGTGCCAGCAGCCTAGTGGGGGCAGGGGCGGAGCAGTACTTC,CASSLVGAGAEQYF
TRBJ1-2,TRBV28,NA,NA,TGTGCCAGCAGTGCTCTCCTCCTGGAGGAATCTAACTATGGCTACACCTTC,CASSALLLEESNYGYTF
TRBJ1-4,TRBV4-3,NA,TRBD1,TGCGCCAGCAGCACCGACAGGGCGGATGAAAAACTGTTTTTT,CASSTDRADEKLFF
TRBJ2-7,TRBV24-1,NA,NA,TGTGCCACCAGTCCCCACCAGCGACGAGGTTGGGAGCAGTACTTC,CATSPHQRRGWEQYF
TRBJ1-2,TRBV2,NA,TRBD1,TGTGCCAGCAGTTTCCCGGGACAGGGGTTGGGCTACACCTTC,CASSFPGQGLGYTF
TRBJ2-7,TRBV19,NA,NA,TGTGCCAGTAGTGTCTCTACAGTTAATCCCTACGAGCAGTACTTC,CASSVSTVNPYEQYF
TRBJ2-1,TRBV7-6,NA,NA,TGTGCCAGCAGCTTAAGTGGGAGGAGTAATGAGCAGTTCTTC,CASSLSGRSNEQFF
TRBJ1-5,TRBV30,NA,NA,TGTGCCTGGAGTGCACAGGGTATTACTCAGCCCCAGCATTTT,CAWSAQGITQPQHF
TRBJ1-2,TRBV6-5,NA,NA,TGTGCCAGCAGTCAATGGGAGGGGGGCTATGGCTACACCTTC,CASSQWEGGYGYTF